This T cell receptor beta chain was recorded in a study of blood T cell repertoires in COVID-19. Study at large: From T cells, B-cell-depleted T cells, or PBMCs came the material, which was cDNA or gDNA.

The CDR3 sequence is 16 residues long. The germline CDR1 and CDR2 sequences are SGHAT and FQNNGV. Deletions cut 1 base from V and 6 bases from J, with 18 bases between. Study processing details: Quantification of nucleated cells was approximated via reference gene primer amplification. Sequenced by immunoSEQ multiplex PCR; TCRdb stores in-frame clones only, minus some. V and J calls and clone size come straight from that table; D and trimming were deduced from the DNA. The sample lists around 100,000 clones; nearly 90% were seen once. The source is a woman aged 55-69 years with acute or convalescent COVID-19. Sequenced sample: peripheral blood. This chain uses TRBV11-2 with TRBJ1-2, with unresolved D. The CDR3 protein is CASSLAPIPYMDGYTF. CDR3 sequence (DNA): TGTGCCAGCAGCTTAGCTCCAATCCCCTATATGGATGGCTACACCTTC.